This T cell receptor (beta chain) was profiled in a study of blood T cell repertoires in COVID-19. Study-level information: Whether acute or convalescent, the COVID-19 samples came from the United States, Italy and Spain.

Trimming took off 3 bases at V and 4 bases at J, with 13 bases between the two ends. This CDR3 region has 14 residues. CDR1 KGHSH and CDR2 LQKENI come from the germline V gene. Libraries were prepared by immunoSEQ multiplex PCR; TCRdb keeps only in-frame clonotypes and omits some of them. The sample lists tens of thousands of clones; about 80% were seen once. This sequence originates from a woman in her seventies with acute or convalescent COVID-19. Sequencing was carried out using peripheral blood. The chain carries TRBV18 and TRBJ2-7; TRBD2 might be the D (6 bases). The CDR3 nucleotides are TGTGCCAGCTCACCGGCTAGCGTCATTTACGAGCAGTACTTC. It specifies CASSPASVIYEQYF.